A single sample gave rise to the 23 T cell receptor beta chains below, sequenced in a study of blood T cells in healthy people across ages. Sample-barcoded 5' priming and a J-beta primer mix drove a second PCR of roughly 7 to 11 cycles. Each CDR3 protein gets one entry after TCRdb re-called the 5' RACE reads with MiXCR. Of over 1,300,000 distinct CDR3 sequences detected, approximately 59% appear once; the ten largest clones hold 6.7%. Specimen: blood. These receptor sequences come from a man between 18 and 35 years old in good health.

In its sample, this clonotype was seen a few times. The V call is TRBV13, the J call TRBJ2-7; 7 nucleotides match TRBD2. Germline CDR1 PRHDT, CDR2 FYEKMQ (reference sequence). CDR3 length equals 14 residues. With V trimmed by 7 bases and J by 1 base, 7 bases remained unmatched. In DNA, the CDR3 is TGTGCCAGCACCGAATCAGCGGGATCCTACGAGCAGTACTTC. Protein: CASTESAGSYEQYF.

The rearrangement joins TRBV12-3 or TRBV12-4 to TRBJ2-1; 7 bases agree with TRBD2. The V gene end was trimmed by 5 bases and the J gene end by 4 bases; junction bases not matched to a gene: 8. The CDR3 runs to 15 residues. CDR3 region: CASSPLAPIYNEQFF. For the CDR3, the DNA is TGTGCCAGCAGTCCACTAGCGCCGATATACAATGAGCAGTTCTTC.

The J gene is TRBJ2-5, the V gene TRBV10-3; 8 nucleotides agree with TRBD2. Losses at the gene ends were 6 bases for V and 5 bases for J; bases not matched to a gene: 11. This CDR3 has 15 residues. The V gene's germline CDR1 is ENHRY and CDR2 SYGVKD. CDR3 loop: CAISPGRGALETQYF. The CDR3 region has the DNA TGTGCCATCAGCCCGGGGCGGGGGGCCTTGGAGACCCAGTACTTC.

J is TRBJ2-5 and V is TRBV14; TRBD1 matches at 12 bases. The CDR3 sequence is 19 residues long. The germline gives CDR1 SGHDN, CDR2 FVKESK. Trimming cost V 4 bases and J 4 bases; bases outside gene matches: 16. CDR3 coding DNA: TGTGCCAGCAGCCTGGGGACAGGGGGCGCAAGATCCATCCGAGAGACCCAGTACTTC. Translating it yields CASSLGTGGARSIRETQYF.

This clonotype has only a few counts. J is TRBJ2-1 and V is TRBV6-6; TRBD1 matches 9 bases. The V and J ends lost 8 bases and 5 bases, in that order; junction bases with no gene match: 4. Per the germline V gene, CDR1 is MNHNY and CDR2 is SVGAGI (reference sequence). The CDR3 has 13 amino acids. The CDR3 spells CASLQGANNEQFF. As DNA, the CDR3 is TGTGCCAGCTTACAGGGGGCCAACAATGAGCAGTTCTTC.

The V gene is TRBV29-1, the J gene TRBJ2-2; D may be TRBD2 (6 bases). The germline V gene encodes CDR1 SQVTM and CDR2 ANQGSEA. Trimming stripped 5 bases from V and 6 bases from J, with 10 bases between. CDR3 size: 12 residues. The CDR3 sequence: CSVWGDAGELFF. In DNA form, the CDR3 reads TGCAGCGTTTGGGGGGACGCCGGGGAGCTGTTTTTT.

The chain couples TRBV12-3 or TRBV12-4 to TRBJ2-7; TRBD2 is a possible D gene (6 bases). The CDR3 contains 14 residues. V lost 5 bases to trimming and J lost 3 bases, with 14 bases between them. The CDR3 reads CASSVAGPDYEQYF. Here the CDR3 DNA reads TGTGCCAGCAGTGTCGCGGGGCCCGACTACGAGCAGTACTTC.

The rearrangement uses TRBV9 and TRBJ2-3; 10 bases fit TRBD2. The CDR3 consists of 15 residues. CDR1 and CDR2 from the germline V gene are SGDLS and YYNGEE. With 3 bases clipped from V and 4 bases from J, the junction kept 5 bases outside the gene matches. This CDR3 is CASSESSGGPDTQYF. CDR3 in DNA: TGTGCCAGCAGCGAGTCTAGCGGGGGCCCAGATACGCAGTATTTT.

The rearrangement links TRBV20-1 to TRBJ2-4, with TRBD2 identical over 8 bases. The J call is uncertain, as TRBJ2-7 better fits the DNA end. The germline V gene has CDR1 DFQATT and CDR2 SNEGSKA (reference sequence). The CDR3 is 16 amino acids. CDR3 sequence: CSARDSVRLATYEQYF. CDR3 coding DNA: TGCAGTGCTAGAGATTCAGTGAGACTAGCGACCTACGAGCAGTACTTC.

The chain employs TRBV15 and TRBJ2-5, with TRBD2 identical over 9 bases. V gave up 1 base and J gave up 0 bases; unmatched junction bases: 3. The germline V gene encodes CDR1 LNHNV and CDR2 YYDKDF (reference sequence). This CDR3 comprises 16 residues. The CDR3 reads CATSRGLAGYQETQYF. In DNA, the CDR3 is TGTGCCACCAGCAGAGGGCTAGCGGGGTACCAAGAGACCCAGTACTTC.

The chain joins TRBV27 to TRBJ2-1; no clear D. The CDR3 has 12 amino acids. Per the germline V gene, CDR1 is MNHEY and CDR2 is SMNVEV (reference sequence). V lost 5 bases to trimming and J lost 8 bases, with 10 bases between them. In DNA, the CDR3 is TGTGCCAGCAGTCCCCCCTCCCATGAGCAGTTCTTC. Translating gives CASSPPSHEQFF.

This rearrangement joins TRBV28 to TRBJ2-1; 8 positions agree with TRBD1. Germline V lookup: CDR1 MDHEN, CDR2 SYDVKM. The CDR3 sequence is 13 residues long. The ends lost 5 bases at V and 8 bases at J; junction bases unmatched: 5. In DNA, the CDR3 is TGTGCCAGCAGTATACAGGGGGACGATGAGCAGTTCTTC. Protein: CASSIQGDDEQFF.

This chain connects TRBV3-1 to TRBJ2-1; D is possibly TRBD1 (5 bases). This CDR3 has 12 amino acids. The germline V gene has CDR1 LGHDT and CDR2 YNNKEL (reference sequence). Trimming shortened V by 1 base and J by 13 bases, and 11 bases separated the two germline ends. CDR3 region: CASSQGGPSQFF. CDR3 DNA: TGTGCCAGCAGCCAAGGGGGCCCAAGTCAGTTCTTC.

This clonotype was detected once. CDR3 loop: CASSQDGAFYGYTF. Written as DNA, the CDR3 is TGTGCCAGCAGCCAAGACGGGGCCTTCTATGGCTACACCTTC. The chain combines TRBV14 with TRBJ1-2, with D maybe TRBD1 (5 bases). The CDR3 loop spans 14 amino acids. Per the germline V gene, CDR1 is SGHDN and CDR2 is FVKESK. The ends were cut back, 0 bases at V and 4 bases at J, with 9 bases in the middle.

A single count supports this clonotype. The DNA for the CDR3 is TGTGCCAGCAGCTTAGGTCAGACTAGCGGCTCCTACAATGAGCAGTTCTTC. This gives the protein CASSLGQTSGSYNEQFF. V gene TRBV7-9 combines with J gene TRBJ2-1; 9 bases are a match to TRBD2. With V trimmed by 1 base and J by 0 bases, 4 bases remained unmatched. The CDR3 runs 17 residues. In germline, CDR1 is SEHNR, CDR2 FQNEAQ (reference sequence).

V usage is TRBV20-1 and J usage is TRBJ2-1; possibly TRBD1 or TRBD2 for D (6 bases each). The ends were cut back, 6 bases at V and 0 bases at J, with 18 bases in the middle. The germline V gene has CDR1 DFQATT and CDR2 SNEGSKA (reference sequence). The CDR3 contains 16 residues. The CDR3 DNA sequence: TGCAGTGCCCCCCCCCCGGGGGCTAACTCCTACAATGAGCAGTTCTTC. Translation: CSAPPPGANSYNEQFF.

The chain has TRBV25-1 and TRBJ1-2, with TRBD1 identical over 8 bases. V shed 1 base, J shed 4 bases, and the junction held 5 bases outside the gene matches. The CDR3 runs to 15 residues. Germline CDR1 is MGHDK and CDR2 is SYGVNS. This CDR3 is CASSESAGGLYGYTF. CDR3 nucleotides: TGTGCCAGCAGTGAATCGGCAGGGGGCCTCTATGGCTACACCTTC.

J is TRBJ1-1 and V is TRBV6-5, with 9 bases aligning to TRBD1. Unmatched junction bases numbered 11, after V lost 7 bases and J lost 11 bases. CDR3 size: 13 residues. Germline V gene lookup returns CDR1 MNHEY and CDR2 SVGAGI. The DNA of the CDR3 is TGTGCCAGCATCCCTGAGGGGGACAGGGCTGCTTTCTTT. This gives the protein CASIPEGDRAAFF.

This chain connects TRBV7-9 to TRBJ2-7, with 10 bases identical to TRBD1. The germline gives CDR1 SEHNR, CDR2 FQNEAQ (reference sequence). Trimming removed 5 bases from V and 7 bases from J; junction bases left unmatched: 8. CDR3 length: 14 amino acids. The CDR3 DNA is TGTGCCAGCAGCACCGGGACAGGGGTCCCGGAGCAGTACTTC. Protein: CASSTGTGVPEQYF.

The chain employs TRBV4-1 and TRBJ2-7; D might be TRBD1 (5 bases). The CDR3 runs to 14 residues. Trimming left V 6 bases short and J 3 bases short, with 15 bases between. Germline lookup yields CDR1 MGHRA and CDR2 YSYEKL. The CDR3 sequence: CASSPAGWNYEQYF. Written as DNA, the CDR3 is TGCGCCAGCAGTCCCGCAGGGTGGAACTACGAGCAGTACTTC.

The sample holds a few counts of this clonotype. Here the CDR3 reads CASSEGTAYEQYF. The CDR3 bases are TGTGCCAGCAGCGAGGGAACAGCCTACGAGCAGTACTTC. J is TRBJ2-7 and V is TRBV7-2, with D tentatively TRBD2 (5 bases). Germline values: CDR1 SGHTA, CDR2 FQGNSA. The CDR3 totals 13 residues. Trimming took off 5 bases at V and 2 bases at J, with 10 bases between the two ends.

This rearrangement joins TRBV27 to TRBJ2-7, with D perhaps TRBD1 or TRBD2 (5 bases each). V was clipped by 2 bases and J by 5 bases, with 13 bases between them. CDR1 and CDR2 from the germline V gene are MNHEY and SMNVEV (reference sequence). The CDR3 contains 14 residues. For the CDR3, the DNA is TGTGCCAGCAGTTTAGAGGGCAGGGCCCACGAGCAGTACTTC. It is translated as CASSLEGRAHEQYF.

CDR3 coding DNA: TGTGCCAGCAGTCCTAGCGGGAACACCGGGGAGCTGTTTTTT. Its protein is CASSPSGNTGELFF. V usage is TRBV12-3 or TRBV12-4 and J usage is TRBJ2-2; 7 nucleotides align to TRBD2. Trimming cost V 5 bases and J 1 base; bases outside gene matches: 1. The CDR3 contains 14 residues.